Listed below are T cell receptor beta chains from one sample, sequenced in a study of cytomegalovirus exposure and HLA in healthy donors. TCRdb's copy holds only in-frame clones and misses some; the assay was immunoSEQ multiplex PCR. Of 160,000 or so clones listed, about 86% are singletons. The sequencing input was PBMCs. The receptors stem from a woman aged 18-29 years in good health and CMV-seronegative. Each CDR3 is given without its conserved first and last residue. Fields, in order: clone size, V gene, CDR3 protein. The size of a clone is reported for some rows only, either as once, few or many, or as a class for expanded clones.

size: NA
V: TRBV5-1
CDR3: ASSRTSSYEQY

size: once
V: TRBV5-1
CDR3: ASSLARGGPGTEAF

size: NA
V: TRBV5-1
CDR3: ASSLDYANTGELF

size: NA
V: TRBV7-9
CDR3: ASSSGIHIEAF

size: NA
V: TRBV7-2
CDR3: ASSEGAQETQY

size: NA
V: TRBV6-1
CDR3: ASSEGKFLRGEQF

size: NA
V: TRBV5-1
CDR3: ASYRDSDGYT

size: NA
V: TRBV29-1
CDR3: SGRLAGAYNEQF

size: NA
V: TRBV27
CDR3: ASSLGQGHEQF

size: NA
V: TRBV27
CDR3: ASSLWGAGVNTGELF

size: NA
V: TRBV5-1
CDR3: ASISEAREAF

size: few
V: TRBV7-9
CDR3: ASSQDRSPYEQY

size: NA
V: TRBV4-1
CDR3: ASSQVAGTSGLGPYNEQF

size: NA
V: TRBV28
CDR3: ASSSRAGQETQY

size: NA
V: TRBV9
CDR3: ASSVDRSGGKETQY